Listed here are 25 T cell receptor beta chains from one sample, sequenced in a study of response to subunit inactivated influenza vaccine. Each CDR3 protein gets one entry after TCRdb re-called the RT-PCR reads with MiXCR. The profile shows about 240,000 distinct CDR3 sequences, about 12% of them singletons. This material consisted of non-naive T cells sorted from PBMCs, taken approximately 15 days before vaccination. These receptors were obtained from a man aged 50 to 60 who received an inactivated influenza vaccine.

The chain is built from TRBV24-1 and TRBJ2-5; 10 nucleotides line up with TRBD2. CDR1 KGHDR and CDR2 SFDVKD come from the germline V gene. The CDR3 extends over 16 amino acids. The V and J ends lost 6 bases and 4 bases, in that order; junction bases with no gene match: 10. This chain's CDR3 is CATSRSGTSDTETQYF. The CDR3 coding sequence is TGTGCCACCAGTCGTTCCGGGACTAGCGACACAGAGACCCAGTACTTC.

This clonotype was observed a few times. The chain joins TRBV2 to TRBJ1-2; D remains unclear. CDR1 is SNHLY and CDR2 is FYNNEI in the germline V gene. Trimming took 3 bases from V and 10 from J, leaving 6 bases between them. The CDR3 is 10 amino acids. CDR3 in amino acids: CASSDEAYTF. Here the CDR3 DNA reads TGTGCCAGCAGTGACGAAGCCTACACCTTC.

This CDR3 reads CASSQELAENTGELFF. The CDR3 DNA reads as TGCGCCAGCAGCCAAGAACTAGCGGAGAACACCGGGGAGCTGTTTTTT. The chain uses TRBV4-3 and TRBJ2-2; TRBD2 agrees at 8 bases. This CDR3 is built from 16 residues. V was clipped by 0 bases and J by 1 base; unmatched bases: 1. CDR1 and CDR2 (germline): LGHNA, YSLEER.

This clonotype was seen ten or more times. V is TRBV9 and J is TRBJ2-1, with D possibly being TRBD2 (6 bases). The V end was cut by 0 bases, the J end by 2 bases, with 9 bases between. Per germline, CDR1 SGDLS and CDR2 YYNGEE. The CDR3 loop spans 15 amino acids. The CDR3 loop is CASSVGRGPYNEQFF. The CDR3 DNA reads TGTGCCAGCAGCGTAGGGAGGGGCCCCTACAATGAGCAGTTCTTC. Full variable domain (remainder filled in from reference TRBV9 and TRBJ2-1): DSGVTQTPKHLITATGQRVTLRCSPRSGDLSVYWYQQSLDQGLQFLIQYYNGEERAKGNILERFSAQQFPDLHSELNLSSLELGDSALYFCASSVGRGPYNEQFFGPGTRLTVL.

This clonotype was observed a single time. A much bigger clone sits one base away, suggesting this may be a read error. The chain carries TRBV12-3 or TRBV12-4 and TRBJ2-3, with D possibly matching TRBD1 (6 bases). The CDR3 is made up of 12 amino acids. CDR3 bases: TGTGCCGGCAGCCCACAGGGTGATACGCAGTATTTT. Translation: CAGSPQGDTQYF.

This sequence joins TRBV11-3 and TRBJ2-2, with D tentatively TRBD1 (5 bases). With 0 bases removed from V and 0 bases from J, the gap between germline ends came to 8 bases. The CDR3 consists of 16 residues. Germline V gene sequence: CDR1 SGHNT, CDR2 YENEEA. CDR3 residues: CASSLDNRPNTGELFF. In DNA, the CDR3 is TGTGCCAGCAGCTTAGATAACAGGCCGAACACCGGGGAGCTGTTTTTT.

CDR3 region: CASSLGPVATNEKLFF. The CDR3, as DNA: TGCGCCAGCAGCTTGGGACCGGTTGCAACTAATGAAAAACTGTTTTTT. J is TRBJ1-4 and V is TRBV5-1; unclear D gene. CDR3 size: 16 residues. The V end was cut by 0 bases, the J end by 0 bases, with 9 bases between. Per germline, CDR1 SGHRS and CDR2 YFSETQ.

This clonotype was seen a few times. The V gene is TRBV6-5, the J gene TRBJ1-6, with 9 bases that match TRBD1. The CDR3 runs 18 residues. Germline values: CDR1 MNHEY, CDR2 SVGAGI. Trimming removed 0 bases from V and 8 bases from J; junction bases left unmatched: 11. The CDR3 sequence is CASSYSRLTGGNDSPLHF. CDR3 sequence (DNA): TGTGCCAGCAGTTACTCAAGATTGACAGGGGGTAATGATTCACCCCTCCACTTT.

There are many counts of this clonotype. V usage is TRBV7-2 and J usage is TRBJ2-1; TRBD1 matches 7 bases. V was pared by 6 bases and J by 1 base, with 9 bases of the junction left unmatched. The CDR3 extends over 16 amino acids. Looked up from germline, CDR1 is SGHTA and CDR2 is FQGNSA. The CDR3 reads CASSITGTESYNEQFF. The CDR3 DNA reads as TGTGCCAGCAGTATTACCGGGACAGAATCCTACAATGAGCAGTTCTTC.

This clonotype was observed a handful of times. DNA for the CDR3: TGTGCCAGCAGCTCCCCGACAGGGATCGGCGCTGAAGCTTTCTTT. Its protein product is CASSSPTGIGAEAFF. J is TRBJ1-1 and V is TRBV7-6; 7 bases map to TRBD1. In germline, CDR1 is SGHVS, CDR2 FNYEAQ. With V trimmed by 4 bases and J by 6 bases, 11 bases remained unmatched. The CDR3 is 15 amino acids. Combining the CDR3 with reference TRBV7-6 and TRBJ1-1 gives the whole variable domain GAGVSQSPRYKVTKRGQDVALRCDPISGHVSLYWYRQALGQGPEFLTYFNYEAQQDKSGLPNDRFSAERPEGSISTLTIQRTEQRDSAMYRCASSSPTGIGAEAFFGQGTRLTVV.

The chain is built from TRBV5-6 and TRBJ2-5, with D unclear. The germline CDR1 and CDR2 sequences are SGHDT and YYEEEE. This CDR3 spans 14 amino acids. Between the trimmed V and J ends, which lost 0 bases and 2 bases, there was a span of 8 bases. This CDR3 reads CASSLAPLQETQYF. The CDR3 bases are TGTGCCAGCAGCTTGGCTCCCCTACAAGAGACCCAGTACTTC. The variable domain in full, with the rest retrieved from reference TRBV5-6 and TRBJ2-5, is DAGVTQSPTHLIKTRGQQVTLRCSPKSGHDTVSWYQQALGQGPQFIFQYYEEEERQRGNFPDRFSGHQFPNYSSELNVNALLLGDSALYLCASSLAPLQETQYFGPGTRLLVL.

This clonotype occurred a few times. The CDR3 nucleotides read TGTGCCAGCAGTCGAACCGTGGGACAGTCAAAAGAGACCCAGTACTTC. Translated, it gives CASSRTVGQSKETQYF. This rearrangement joins TRBV5-6 to TRBJ2-5; TRBD1 aligns across 7 bases. The CDR3 is made up of 16 amino acids. CDR1 SGHDT and CDR2 YYEEEE come from the germline V gene. Germline trimming cut 5 bases from V and 3 bases from J; bases unmatched to any gene: 13.

V gene TRBV12-3 or TRBV12-4 combines with J gene TRBJ2-1; the match to TRBD2 covers 8 bases. V was pared by 10 bases and J by 3 bases, with 17 bases of the junction left unmatched. The CDR3 is 17 residues long. The CDR3 bases are TGTGCCATCTCTCTCGGGGCTAGCGGGTTCAACTACAATGAGCAGTTCTTC. This sequence encodes CAISLGASGFNYNEQFF.

This clonotype was seen a few times. The chain links TRBV20-1 to TRBJ1-2, with D possibly TRBD1 on 6 matching bases. Between the trimmed V and J ends, which lost 5 bases and 4 bases, there was a span of 14 bases. This CDR3 has 13 residues. Germline V gene data show CDR1 as DFQATT and CDR2 as SNEGSKA (reference sequence). The CDR3 DNA reads as TGCAGTGCTGCAGTGGGGGGCGTCTATGGCTACACCTTC. This encodes CSAAVGGVYGYTF.

This clonotype showed up many times. The chain carries TRBV12-3 or TRBV12-4 and TRBJ2-1; D not certain. Trimming took off 1 base at V and 6 bases at J, with 10 bases between the two ends. This CDR3 has 14 amino acids. This CDR3 reads CASSLVGPPNEQFF. CDR3 coding DNA: TGTGCCAGCAGTTTAGTAGGTCCCCCCAATGAGCAGTTCTTC.

This chain links TRBV5-6 with TRBJ2-7; D is possibly TRBD1 (6 bases). This CDR3 is 14 amino acids long. V dropped 4 bases and J dropped 2 bases, with 13 bases sitting between them. Germline values: CDR1 SGHDT, CDR2 YYEEEE. CDR3 sequence: CASSLRDNTYEQYF. The CDR3 DNA is TGTGCCAGCAGCCTCCGGGACAACACCTACGAGCAGTACTTC.

This clonotype was detected many times. The V call is TRBV7-2, the J call TRBJ2-7, with 9 nucleotides matching TRBD1. This CDR3 comprises 14 residues. Germline loops: CDR1 SGHTA, CDR2 FQGNSA. J was trimmed by 7 bases and V by 3 bases; bases with no gene match: 7. The DNA of the CDR3 is TGTGCCAGCAGCTTTACAGGGGGCGCGGGGGAGCAGTACTTC. Its protein is CASSFTGGAGEQYF.

This clonotype has just a few counts. The chain is built from TRBV5-5 and TRBJ2-3, with 7 nucleotides matching TRBD1. Germline assignment: CDR1 SGHKS and CDR2 YYEKEE (reference sequence). V was clipped by 6 bases and J by 3 bases; unmatched bases: 4. The CDR3 consists of 13 residues. The CDR3 sequence is CASMGQHTDTQYF. CDR3 nucleotides: TGTGCCAGCATGGGACAGCATACAGATACGCAGTATTTT.

The rearrangement uses TRBV6-2 or TRBV6-3 and TRBJ2-4; the match to TRBD1 covers 9 bases. V lost 8 bases to trimming and J lost 2 bases; unmatched junction nucleotides: 4. This CDR3 has 14 residues. CDR1 and CDR2 from the germline V gene are MNHEY and SVGEGT. CDR3 sequence reads: CASAGTGTKNIQYF. The DNA of the CDR3 is TGTGCCAGCGCCGGGACAGGGACCAAAAACATTCAGTACTTC.

This clonotype came up many times. One end of the junction is discordant with germline, which a read error may explain. V gene TRBV20-1 combines with J gene TRBJ1-1; D uncertain. The CDR3 spans 11 residues. Germline CDR1 is DFQATT and CDR2 is SNEGSKA (reference sequence). As DNA, the CDR3 is TGCAGTGCCACGAAAATGACATCCTCCCTCTTT. This sequence encodes CSATKMTSSLF.

This clonotype was recorded at least ten times. This rearrangement joins TRBV28 to TRBJ1-2; unclear D gene. The length of the CDR3 is 15 residues. Trimming took off 3 bases at V and 8 bases at J, with 19 bases between the two ends. CDR1 is MDHEN, CDR2 SYDVKM, per germline. This CDR3 reads CASSFTPTDRGGYTF. The CDR3 DNA sequence: TGTGCCAGCAGTTTTACGCCGACGGATCGAGGGGGCTACACCTTC.

This chain joins TRBV6-2 or TRBV6-3 and TRBJ2-1; a weak D match, TRBD1 (5 bases). CDR1 MNHEY and CDR2 SVGEGT come from the germline V gene. V dropped 7 bases and J dropped 7 bases, with 23 bases sitting between them. The CDR3 runs 16 residues. In nucleotides, the CDR3 is TGTGCCAGCAAAGGTTATGGGGCGCAAGGACCGAATGAGCAGTTCTTC. It encodes CASKGYGAQGPNEQFF.

This clonotype was seen at least ten times. CDR3 sequence: CASSLAPGGGRGTGELFF. The DNA for the CDR3 is TGTGCCAGCAGCTTAGCGCCGGGCGGGGGCCGAGGAACCGGGGAGCTGTTTTTT. The rearrangement uses TRBV7-2 and TRBJ2-2; weak D call: TRBD2 (7 bases). Germline loops: CDR1 SGHTA, CDR2 FQGNSA. Trimming left V 0 bases short and J 5 bases short, with 19 bases between. The CDR3 sequence is 18 residues long. Full variable domain (rest looked up from reference TRBV7-2 and TRBJ2-2): GAGVSQSPSNKVTEKGKDVELRCDPISGHTALYWYRQSLGQGLEFLIYFQGNSAPDKSGLPSDRFSAERTGGSVSTLTIQRTQQEDSAVYLCASSLAPGGGRGTGELFFGEGSRLTVL.

This sequence joins TRBV6-2 or TRBV6-3 and TRBJ2-7; tentative D call: TRBD2 (6 bases). V shed 1 base and J shed 2 bases, with 9 bases lying between them. Germline lookup yields CDR1 MNHEY and CDR2 SVGEGT. This CDR3 contains 14 residues. The CDR3: CASSYFSGTYEQYF. The CDR3 region has the DNA TGTGCCAGCAGTTACTTTAGCGGCACCTACGAGCAGTACTTC.

The chain recombines TRBV28 with TRBJ1-5, with D uncertain. The CDR3 is 14 residues long. V lost 1 base, J lost 9 bases, and 13 bases lay in between. Germline-derived CDR1 and CDR2 are MDHEN and SYDVKM. CDR3 DNA: TGTGCCAGCAGTTTATCGGGCAGCCGGGGGCCCCAGCATTTT. Its protein product is CASSLSGSRGPQHF.